This note documents a single TCR beta chain sequence. The antigen it recognizes is unknown. A junction end diverges from the germline sequence, so it may reflect a read error. CDR1 and CDR2, looked up from the germline V gene, are SGHTS and YDEGEE. Spanning cysteine to phenylalanine, the CDR3 consists of 13 amino acids. Solely the CDR3 DNA is kept, with 39 bases framed from the first base. TCRbeta CDR3 regions were amplified from genomic DNA using the immunoSEQ Assay, a bias-controlled multiplex PCR. The study's processing was this. The number of nucleated cells in each sample was estimated from the amplification of reference gene primers within the assay. To quantify the absolute abundance of each unique TCRbeta CDR3 rearrangement, sequence reads were collapsed and filtered. For each sample, productive Simpson clonality was calculated as the square root of Simpson's diversity index over productive rearrangements. Sourced from immuneACCESS, this table was stored by TCRdb with only in-frame sequences that have V and J called. A share of the clones is absent; for the studies checked, an unresolved V gene accounts for under half, and the remainder has no known explanation. V, J and clone size are taken as reported in that table, and D and trimming were inferred from the DNA itself. This sample gives about 60,000 clones in total; 88% of them show up just once. Of the sample, about 3.4% falls within the top ten clones.

These data belong to a study of blood T cell repertoires in COVID-19 (dated by TCRdb to the early 2020s). In terms of the full investigation: Collaborator samples came from the United States, Italy and Spain and covered acute and convalescent phases of COVID-19. The material from the prospective study consisted of cDNA or gDNA derived from T cells, B-cell-depleted T cells, or PBMCs. Subjects who had been exposed to COVID-19, were actively infected with it, or had recovered from it provided the deeply sampled blood TCRbeta repertoires that made up the dataset. The repertoires were made available in a free public database intended to serve as a resource for research on the immune response to SARS-CoV-2. The samples were drawn from two sources: the first 160 participants of the ongoing ImmuneRACE study, and fewer than 1,500 subjects contributed by 6 global collaborators. The sample metadata nearly always contained a de-identified subject ID, COVID-19 status, age in years and sex. HLA class I and class II types, where available, came from metadata supplied by the sample provider rather than from assay-based typing. Findings and caveats that apply to the study as a whole: The amount of clinical and demographic metadata varied by source and participant and was provided uncurated.

The collaborating institutions used their own protocols to collect whole blood in K2EDTA tubes. Collaborator samples were shipped for TCRbeta analysis as frozen whole blood, isolated PBMCs, or DNA extracted from either sample type. The rearranged segments are TRBV5-8 and TRBJ2-4, and TRBD1 aligns with 9 junction nucleotides. The clonotype was recovered from a man aged 50 to 59 with active COVID-19. The material sequenced was peripheral blood. The DNA sequence reads TGTGCCAGCAGCTTCATTACCACAGGGGGCGGGGACTTC. This encodes CASSFITTGGGDF.